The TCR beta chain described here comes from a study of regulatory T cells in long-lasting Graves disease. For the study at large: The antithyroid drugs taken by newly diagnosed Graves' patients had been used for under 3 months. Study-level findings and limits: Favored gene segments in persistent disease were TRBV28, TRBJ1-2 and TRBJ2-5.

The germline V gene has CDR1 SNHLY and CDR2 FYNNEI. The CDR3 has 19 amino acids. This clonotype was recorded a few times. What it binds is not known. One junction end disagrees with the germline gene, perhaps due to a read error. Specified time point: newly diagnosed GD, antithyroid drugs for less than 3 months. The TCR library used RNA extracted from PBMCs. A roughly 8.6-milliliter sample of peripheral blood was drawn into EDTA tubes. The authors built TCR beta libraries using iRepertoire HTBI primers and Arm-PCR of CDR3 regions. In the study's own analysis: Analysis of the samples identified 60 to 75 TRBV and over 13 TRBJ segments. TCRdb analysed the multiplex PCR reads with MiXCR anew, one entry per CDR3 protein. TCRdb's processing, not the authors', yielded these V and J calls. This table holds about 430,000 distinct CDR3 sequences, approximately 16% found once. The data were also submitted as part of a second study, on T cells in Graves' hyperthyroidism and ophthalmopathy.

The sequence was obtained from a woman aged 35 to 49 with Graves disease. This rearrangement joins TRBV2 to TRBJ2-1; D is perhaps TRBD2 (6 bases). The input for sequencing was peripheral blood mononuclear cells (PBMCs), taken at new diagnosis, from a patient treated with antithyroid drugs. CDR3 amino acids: CASSEALVAVLGVHNEQSF. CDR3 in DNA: TGTGCCAGCAGTGAAGCGTTGGTAGCGGTCCTTGGGGTACACAATGAGCAGTCCTTC.